A single sample gave rise to the 27 T cell receptor beta chains below, sequenced in a study of post-analysis software for immune sequencing data. Included in the TCR beta cDNA libraries were unique molecular identifiers. TCRdb ran MiXCR on the PCR reads and lists one entry per CDR3 protein. The table lists about 540,000 distinct CDR3 sequences, 30% to 40% of them singletons. The study, taken as a whole, reports: When patients were compared with controls, about 5 TRBV segments were more frequent, TRBV5-6, TRBV5-1 and TRBV20-1 among them.

No antigen is known for these receptors. Sequencing input: blood. The receptors here all came from a girl aged 2-17 years with multiple sclerosis.

This clonotype was picked up a small number of times. J is TRBJ2-1 and V is TRBV12-3 or TRBV12-4; D is perhaps TRBD2 (6 bases). This CDR3 is 17 amino acids long. Between the trimmed V and J ends, which lost 6 bases and 8 bases, there was a span of 26 bases. CDR3 protein: CASSRSVLAEPWDEQFF. The CDR3 DNA is TGTGCCAGCAGCCGGAGCGTGTTAGCGGAGCCCTGGGATGAGCAGTTCTTC.

The chain recombines TRBV7-2 with TRBJ1-2; no clear D. The CDR3 has 15 residues. V shed 2 bases and J shed 0 bases, with 10 bases lying between them. Germline V lookup: CDR1 SGHTA, CDR2 FQGNSA. CDR3 protein: CASSLIKASNYGYTF. CDR3 DNA: TGTGCCAGCAGCTTAATAAAGGCCTCTAACTATGGCTACACCTTC.

V gene TRBV5-6 combines with J gene TRBJ2-3; 10 bases fit TRBD2. With 4 bases clipped from V and 1 base from J, the junction kept 9 bases outside the gene matches. CDR3 size: 17 residues. Germline-derived CDR1 and CDR2 are SGHDT and YYEEEE. CDR3 residues: CASSPPGAGGGTDTQYF. CDR3 bases: TGTGCCAGCAGCCCTCCCGGAGCGGGGGGGGGCACAGATACGCAGTATTTT.

This chain connects TRBV7-9 to TRBJ2-4, with 10 bases identical to TRBD1. The DNA matches TRBJ2-7 better at its end, which makes the J call doubtful. Germline loops: CDR1 SEHNR, CDR2 FQNEAQ (reference sequence). This CDR3 contains 15 residues. CDR3: CASSLGGQGSHEQYF. In nucleotides, the CDR3 is TGTGCCAGCAGCTTAGGGGGACAGGGGTCCCACGAGCAGTACTTC.

V gene TRBV7-9 combines with J gene TRBJ2-1; maybe TRBD1 (5 bases). CDR1 SEHNR and CDR2 FQNEAQ come from the germline V gene (reference sequence). V gave up 3 bases and J gave up 15 bases, with 18 bases separating them. The CDR3 length is 13 residues. Here the CDR3 reads CASSFNQDTRPFF. CDR3 in DNA: TGTGCCAGCAGCTTCAATCAGGACACCAGACCGTTCTTC.

The chain employs TRBV12-3 or TRBV12-4 and TRBJ2-7; the match to TRBD2 covers 8 bases. The CDR3 is 13 amino acids. V dropped 3 bases and J dropped 5; count of bases not matched to a gene: 3. The CDR3 is CASSFRGGDEQYF. CDR3 sequence (DNA): TGTGCCAGCAGTTTTCGGGGGGGAGACGAGCAGTACTTC.

CDR3 region: CASRGAGQRRSDTQYF. CDR3 sequence (DNA): TGTGCCAGCCGGGGAGCGGGGCAAAGAAGGTCAGATACGCAGTATTTT. The rearrangement links TRBV6-2 or TRBV6-3 to TRBJ2-3, with TRBD2 identical over 7 bases. Germline V CDR1 and CDR2: MNHEY, SVGEGT. The ends lost 8 bases at V and 4 bases at J; junction bases unmatched: 15. CDR3 size: 16 residues.

The chain links TRBV4-1 to TRBJ2-5, with D unclear. The ends were cut back, 4 bases at V and 1 base at J, with 13 bases in the middle. Germline CDR1 is MGHRA and CDR2 is YSYEKL. The CDR3 consists of 15 residues. The DNA of the CDR3 is TGCGCCAGCAGCCCTGGTCCGGTATCCCAAGAGACCCAGTACTTC. Protein: CASSPGPVSQETQYF.

This rearrangement joins TRBV20-1 to TRBJ2-5; 9 nucleotides line up with TRBD1. The CDR3 has 14 amino acids. V lost 4 bases and J lost 3; bases outside the gene matches: 6. Germline V CDR1 and CDR2: DFQATT, SNEGSKA (reference sequence). For the CDR3, the DNA is TGCAGTGCTACTTGGGACAGGGAGGAAGAGACCCAGTACTTC. It codes for CSATWDREEETQYF.

V gene TRBV5-1 combines with J gene TRBJ2-2; TRBD1 or TRBD2 may be the D gene (5 bases each). CDR1 and CDR2 from the germline V gene are SGHRS and YFSETQ. CDR3 length: 13 amino acids. The CDR3 bases are TGCGCGACGAGGGGCTCGAACACCGGGGAGCTGTTTTTT. Translation gives CATRGSNTGELFF.

This clonotype was recorded a few times. J is TRBJ2-4 and V is TRBV3-1, with D unresolved. V was pared by 3 bases and J by 9 bases, with 12 bases between. The CDR3 contains 13 residues. The germline CDR1 and CDR2 sequences are LGHDT and YNNKEL (reference sequence). The CDR3 coding sequence is TGTGCCAGCAGCCAGTTGACACGTGGCATTCAGTACTTC. It translates to CASSQLTRGIQYF.

As concerns this clonotype: A junction boundary mismatches the germline segment, possibly from a read error. The chain is built from TRBV20-1 and TRBJ1-2, with TRBD1 matching 7 bases. Germline V CDR1 and CDR2: DFQATT, SNEGSKA (reference sequence). CDR3 length: 15 amino acids. Written as DNA, the CDR3 is TGCAGTACTAGTTTCAAGGGGGCGGAAAACTATGGCTACACCTTC. Translated, it gives CSTSFKGAENYGYTF.

The table lists this clonotype with a few counts. The chain is built from TRBV4-1 and TRBJ2-7, with 7 positions matching TRBD1. Germline CDR1 MGHRA, CDR2 YSYEKL. The CDR3 contains 17 residues. The J segment lost 3 bases and the V segment lost 0 bases, leaving 11 bases of the junction unmatched. The DNA for the CDR3 is TGCGCCAGCAGCCAAGACGTAGAGGCAGGGGGTATCTACGAGCAGTACTTC. Protein: CASSQDVEAGGIYEQYF.

This chain connects TRBV3-1 to TRBJ2-5, with 7 bases fitting TRBD1. After removal of 1 base from V and 2 bases from J, the junction contained 4 bases not matched to a gene. CDR1 is LGHDT and CDR2 is YNNKEL in the germline V gene (reference sequence). There are 15 residues in the CDR3. CDR3 bases: TGTGCCAGCAGCCAAGGGGGACAGTCTCAAGAGACCCAGTACTTC. It translates to CASSQGGQSQETQYF.

In its sample, this clonotype was seen many times. This chain uses TRBV15 with TRBJ2-7, with 11 bases matching TRBD2. V was pared by 2 bases and J by 7 bases, with 7 bases of the junction left unmatched. CDR1 is LNHNV, CDR2 YYDKDF, per germline (reference sequence). CDR3 size: 15 residues. The CDR3 region has the DNA TGTGCCACCAGCAGACCCACTAGCGGGGGTCTGGAGCAGTACTTC. Encoded protein: CATSRPTSGGLEQYF.

There are a few counts of this clonotype. J is TRBJ2-1 and V is TRBV29-1; no firm D call. Germline assignment: CDR1 SQVTM and CDR2 ANQGSEA. The CDR3 loop spans 14 amino acids. V dropped 0 bases and J dropped 3 bases, with 9 bases sitting between them. In DNA, the CDR3 is TGCAGCGTTGAAGAGGGGAATAGCTACAATGAGCAGTTCTTC. Translation gives CSVEEGNSYNEQFF.

The V call is TRBV5-1, the J call TRBJ2-7, with D perhaps matching TRBD1 (6 bases). Per the germline V gene, CDR1 is SGHRS and CDR2 is YFSETQ. Deletions cut 4 bases from V and 5 bases from J, with 13 bases between. This CDR3 is built from 13 residues. CDR3 nucleotide sequence: TGCGCCAGCAGCCCCATGACAGGTAACGAGCAGTACTTC. It specifies CASSPMTGNEQYF.

Note on this clonotype: One end of the junction fails to match germline, which may point to a read error. This chain joins TRBV7-7 and TRBJ2-7, with 10 bases aligning to TRBD1. The germline CDR1 and CDR2 sequences are SSHAT and FNYEAQ (reference sequence). CDR3 size: 16 residues. CDR3: CASSLQPGQGSYEQYF. The CDR3 nucleotides are TGTGCTAGCAGCCTACAACCGGGACAGGGGTCCTACGAGCAGTACTTC.

This clonotype was picked up a small number of times. This sequence joins TRBV10-3 and TRBJ2-3; 11 bases fit TRBD2. With V trimmed by 5 bases and J by 5 bases, 0 bases remained unmatched. The CDR3 contains 13 residues. The V gene's germline CDR1 is ENHRY and CDR2 SYGVKD. In DNA form, the CDR3 reads TGTGCCATCAGTCTAGCGGGGGGAGATACGCAGTATTTT. Its translation: CAISLAGGDTQYF.

This clonotype was recorded a few times. The rearrangement uses TRBV12-3 or TRBV12-4 and TRBJ2-7, with D maybe TRBD2 (5 bases). CDR3 length: 14 residues. Trimming cost V 3 bases and J 0 bases, with 9 bases left between them. The CDR3 DNA is TGTGCCAGCAGTTTTAGCGCATCCTCCTACGAGCAGTACTTC. It encodes CASSFSASSYEQYF.

This chain uses TRBV18 with TRBJ1-1, with D perhaps TRBD1 (5 bases). The CDR3 totals 18 residues. Trimming took 1 base from V and 6 from J, leaving 24 bases between them. The germline V gene has CDR1 KGHSH and CDR2 LQKENI. In nucleotides, the CDR3 is TGTGCCAGCTCACCACTGGCCGGACAACTTCGAACGGATGCTGAAGCTTTCTTT. It codes for CASSPLAGQLRTDAEAFF.

The chain uses TRBV5-1 and TRBJ2-7; TRBD1 matches at 9 bases. The CDR3 loop spans 15 amino acids. Per the germline V gene, CDR1 is SGHRS and CDR2 is YFSETQ. J was trimmed by 5 bases and V by 3 bases; bases with no gene match: 9. CDR3 region: CASSSSGTGFNEQYF. In DNA, the CDR3 is TGCGCCAGCAGCTCATCCGGGACAGGGTTTAACGAGCAGTACTTC.

This clonotype was found many times. The chain uses TRBV5-1 and TRBJ2-1; 7 nucleotides agree with TRBD2. CDR1 is SGHRS and CDR2 is YFSETQ in the germline V gene. The CDR3 spans 16 residues. J was trimmed by 4 bases and V by 3 bases; bases with no gene match: 10. CDR3 amino acids: CASSSTTSVGYNEQFF. CDR3 coding DNA: TGCGCCAGCAGCTCGACCACTAGCGTAGGTTACAATGAGCAGTTCTTC. The variable domain in full, with the rest retrieved from reference TRBV5-1 and TRBJ2-1, is KAGVTQTPRYLIKTRGQQVTLSCSPISGHRSVSWYQQTPGQGLQFLFEYFSETQRNKGNFPGRFSGRQFSNSRSEMNVSTLELGDSALYLCASSSTTSVGYNEQFFGPGTRLTVL.

The CDR3, as DNA: TGTGCCAGCAGCCTGTCGCCGGGGAAGGGTAATGGCTACACCTTC. Translation gives CASSLSPGKGNGYTF. The rearrangement uses TRBV3-1 and TRBJ1-2, with D unresolved. V lost 4 bases, J lost 6 bases, and 18 bases lay in between. CDR1 LGHDT and CDR2 YNNKEL come from the germline V gene (reference sequence). This CDR3 is 15 amino acids long.

This clonotype was picked up a small number of times. The V and J genes are TRBV6-5 and TRBJ1-2; TRBD1 is a possible D gene (6 bases). The CDR3 is made up of 14 amino acids. Germline CDR1 and CDR2: MNHEY and SVGAGI. V was trimmed by 2 bases and J by 7 bases, leaving 14 bases between them. CDR3 nucleotide sequence: TGTGCCAGCAGTTACACACAGGGAAGGATTGGCTACACCTTC. Translated, it gives CASSYTQGRIGYTF.

Comment on this clonotype: A read error may explain this, as a much larger clone is one base away. This rearrangement joins TRBV29-1 to TRBJ2-1; no firm D call. From germline, CDR1 is SQVTM and CDR2 ANQGSEA. The CDR3 has 10 residues. Trimming stripped 6 bases from V and 8 bases from J, with 8 bases between. The CDR3 sequence: CSVWYDEQFF. The CDR3, as DNA: TGCAGCGTCTGGTACGATGAGCAGTTCTTC.

The chain employs TRBV4-1 and TRBJ1-4; D may be TRBD1 (6 bases). Germline CDR1 reads MGHRA; CDR2 reads YSYEKL. The ends were cut back, 3 bases at V and 0 bases at J, with 14 bases in the middle. There are 17 residues in the CDR3. CDR3: CASSQGGQGATNEKLFF. CDR3 bases: TGCGCCAGCAGCCAGGGGGGGCAGGGCGCAACTAATGAAAAACTGTTTTTT.